Listed here are 8 T cell receptor beta chains from one sample, sequenced in a study of T cells in Graves' hyperthyroidism and ophthalmopathy. TCR beta CDR3 region amplification was performed from RNA transcripts. HTBI primers were employed in a first-round RT-PCR of the TCR CDR3. TCRdb analysed the multiplex PCR reads with MiXCR anew, one entry per CDR3 protein. The data contain hundreds of thousands of distinct CDR3 sequences, over 11% of them singletons. The sample consisted of blood. Receptor source: a woman in her 30s with Graves' hyperthyroidism that later progressed to Graves' ophthalmopathy.

This clonotype was found many times. This rearrangement joins TRBV5-1 to TRBJ1-1; 10 nucleotides agree with TRBD1. The germline V gene encodes CDR1 SGHRS and CDR2 YFSETQ. Germline trimming cut 4 bases from V and 0 bases from J; bases unmatched to any gene: 9. This CDR3 has 17 residues. The CDR3 reads CASSRGTGANMNTEAFF. CDR3 bases: TGCGCCAGCAGCCGGGGGACAGGGGCCAACATGAACACTGAAGCTTTCTTT.

This clonotype was picked up many times. The chain uses TRBV11-2 and TRBJ2-5; D is undetermined. The CDR3 covers 14 residues. The V end was cut by 1 base, the J end by 2 bases, with 8 bases between. CDR1 is SGHAT, CDR2 FQNNGV, per germline. CDR3 region: CASSLGATQETQYF. DNA for the CDR3: TGTGCCAGCAGCTTAGGCGCTACTCAAGAGACCCAGTACTTC.

The chain couples TRBV7-2 to TRBJ1-2; 11 bases fit TRBD1. The CDR3 covers 16 residues. The J segment lost 4 bases and the V segment lost 5 bases, leaving 9 bases of the junction unmatched. Germline V gives CDR1 SGHTA, CDR2 FQGNSA. CDR3 loop: CASSPQGQGDVYGYTF. CDR3 sequence (DNA): TGTGCCAGCAGCCCACAGGGACAGGGGGACGTCTATGGCTACACCTTC. Looking up the rest from reference TRBV7-2 and TRBJ1-2 gives the full variable domain: GAGVSQSPSNKVTEKGKDVELRCDPISGHTALYWYRQSLGQGLEFLIYFQGNSAPDKSGLPSDRFSAERTGGSVSTLTIQRTQQEDSAVYLCASSPQGQGDVYGYTFGSGTRLTVV.

This clonotype appeared many times. The chain carries TRBV28 and TRBJ2-1; D remains unclear. This CDR3 spans 14 amino acids. Deletions cut 5 bases from V and 4 bases from J, with 12 bases between. Germline V gene lookup returns CDR1 MDHEN and CDR2 SYDVKM. Here the CDR3 reads CASSSSRLYNEQFF. In DNA, the CDR3 is TGTGCCAGCAGTAGCTCTAGGCTATACAATGAGCAGTTCTTC.

This clonotype showed up many times. The rearrangement joins TRBV6-5 to TRBJ2-3; 8 nucleotides match TRBD2. Looked up from germline, CDR1 is MNHEY and CDR2 is SVGAGI. The CDR3 loop spans 15 amino acids. The V gene end was trimmed by 0 bases and the J gene end by 5 bases; junction bases not matched to a gene: 4. CDR3 protein: CASSYSGTSIDTQYF. In DNA, the CDR3 is TGTGCCAGCAGTTACTCGGGGACTAGTATAGATACGCAGTATTTT.

This clonotype showed up just a few times. The chain uses TRBV10-1 and TRBJ1-3; D not certain. This CDR3 contains 13 residues. Trimming cost V 7 bases and J 0 bases, with 7 bases left between them. CDR1 and CDR2 from the germline V gene are WNHNN and SYGVQD (reference sequence). CDR3 coding DNA: TGCGCCAGCAAAGGCAACTCTGGAAACACCATATATTTT. This translates into CASKGNSGNTIYF.

In its sample, this clonotype was seen many times. The chain recombines TRBV30 with TRBJ2-7; D may match TRBD1 or TRBD2 (5 bases each). The CDR3 length is 12 residues. V shed 3 bases and J shed 7 bases, with 13 bases lying between them. Germline loops: CDR1 GTSNPN, CDR2 SVGIG (reference sequence). Written as DNA, the CDR3 is TGTGCCTGGAGGGGGACCATGGGGGAGCAGTACTTC. It codes for CAWRGTMGEQYF.

This chain connects TRBV5-1 to TRBJ2-3; 8 positions match TRBD1. Germline CDR1 is SGHRS and CDR2 is YFSETQ. The CDR3 covers 16 residues. V trimming: 0 bases; J trimming: 7 bases; junction bases outside the gene matches: 10. The chain's CDR3 is CASSLDAGGVENTQYF. Written as DNA, the CDR3 is TGCGCCAGCAGCTTGGATGCAGGGGGCGTTGAGAATACGCAGTATTTT.